The T cell receptor beta chain under discussion was sequenced for a study of T-cell reconstitution after alpha-beta-depleted transplantation in children. This clonotype was seen more than once but under ten times. Its antigen is as yet unknown. Study observations and caveats: Several hundred expanded graft clones reportedly were the source of alpha-beta T cells about two months after transplant.

The CDR3 has 15 amino acids. Germline values: CDR1 MDHEN, CDR2 SYDVKM. The V gene lost 5 bases and the J gene lost 2 bases, with 13 bases spanning the gap. It was with unique molecular identifiers that the TCRbeta library was prepared. TCRdb processed the PCR reads anew with MiXCR; each CDR3 protein has one entry. The sample shows 100,000 to 130,000 distinct CDR3 sequences, almost 6.5% of them seen only once. The rearrangement joins TRBV28 to TRBJ2-1; D is perhaps TRBD2 (6 bases). This receptor was identified in a male patient aged 2 to 10 who had a stem cell transplant for acute lymphoblastic leukemia, so the T cells may come from the graft donor. Specimen: PBMCs, mostly from graft donor cells, collected 360 days after TCRalphabeta/CD19-depleted stem cell transplant. The CDR3 is CASSPPGLAYNEQFF. The DNA for the CDR3 is TGTGCCAGCAGTCCTCCGGGACTCGCCTACAATGAGCAGTTCTTC. Based on the CDR3 plus reference TRBV28 and TRBJ2-1, the full variable domain is DVKVTQSSRYLVKRTGEKVFLECVQDMDHENMFWYRQDPGLGLRLIYFSYDVKMKEKGDIPEGYSVSREKKERFSLILESASTNQTSMYLCASSPPGLAYNEQFFGPGTRLTVL.